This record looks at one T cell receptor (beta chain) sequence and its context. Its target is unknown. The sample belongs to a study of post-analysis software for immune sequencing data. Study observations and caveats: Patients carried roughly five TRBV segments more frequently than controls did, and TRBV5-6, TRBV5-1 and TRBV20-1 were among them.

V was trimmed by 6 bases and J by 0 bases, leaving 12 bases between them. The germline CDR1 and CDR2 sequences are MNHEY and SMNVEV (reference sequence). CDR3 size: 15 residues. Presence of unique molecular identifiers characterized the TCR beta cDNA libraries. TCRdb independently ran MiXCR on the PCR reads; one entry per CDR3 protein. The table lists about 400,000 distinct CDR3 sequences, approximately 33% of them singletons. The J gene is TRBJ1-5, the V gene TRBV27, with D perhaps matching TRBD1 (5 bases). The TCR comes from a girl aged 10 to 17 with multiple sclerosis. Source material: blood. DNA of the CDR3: TGTGCCAGCAGATGGTTAGGGGCTAGCAATCAGCCCCAGCATTTT. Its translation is CASRWLGASNQPQHF.